This T cell receptor (beta chain) was retrieved from a study of shared clonotypes between healthy human individuals. Regarding the study as a whole: Roughly 5% of naive CD4 clonotypes were shared across a handful of donors.

The donor population consisted of healthy HIV-negative adults with no recent acute infections or vaccinations. All of the donors resided in Nashville, Tennessee, and each was a Caucasian adult. Assay used: immunoSEQ multiplex PCR; TCRdb lists only in-frame clones, some missing. The sample contains approximately 2.5 million clones, 93% of which appear only once. Concerning this clone itself: Its antigen is unidentified.

The sequence came from a man between 18 and 35 years old in good health. Some clones in this sample may be carry-over from other donors' samples. The specimen sequenced was naive CD4+ T cells from PBMCs. Subset of the sample: CD45RA+ positively selected.

The CDR3 sequence: CASSYLYSGTEYNEQFF. In DNA, the CDR3 is TGCGCCAGCAGCTATCTATATAGCGGGACAGAATACAATGAGCAGTTCTTC. The rearrangement links TRBV5-1 to TRBJ2-1; D possibly corresponds to TRBD2 (8 bases). Germline V gives CDR1 SGHRS, CDR2 YFSETQ. Trimming took 3 bases from V and 4 from J, leaving 20 bases between them. The CDR3 has 17 residues.